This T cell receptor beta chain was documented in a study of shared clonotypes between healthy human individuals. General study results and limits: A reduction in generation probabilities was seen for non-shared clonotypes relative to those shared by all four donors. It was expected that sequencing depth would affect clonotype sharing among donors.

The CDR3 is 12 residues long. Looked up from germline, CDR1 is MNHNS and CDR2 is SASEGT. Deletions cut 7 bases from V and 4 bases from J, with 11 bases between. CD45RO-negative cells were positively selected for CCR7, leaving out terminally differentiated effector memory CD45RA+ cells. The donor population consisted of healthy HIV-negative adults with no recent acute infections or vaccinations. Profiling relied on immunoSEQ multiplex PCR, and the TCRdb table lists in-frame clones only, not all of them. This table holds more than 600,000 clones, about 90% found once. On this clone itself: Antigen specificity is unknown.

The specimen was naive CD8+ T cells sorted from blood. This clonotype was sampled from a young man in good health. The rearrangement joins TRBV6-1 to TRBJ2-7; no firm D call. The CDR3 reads CASNRVQYEQYF. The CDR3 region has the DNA TGTGCCAGCAACCGCGTCCAGTACGAGCAGTACTTC.